This T cell receptor (beta chain) was captured by sequencing in a study of T-cell memory formation after mild COVID-19. Points from the study as a whole: Contracting CD8+ clones were enriched in EMRA, CD4+ mainly in CM and EM. In pre-infection memory, a portion of responding clones appeared, which suggested that cross-reactive memory joined. Later expanders leaned CD4+, whereas clones that contracted between day 15 and 85 were balanced CD4/CD8.

This clonotype has a handful of counts. Its antigen is not known. UMIs and sample barcodes were carried by the TCR alpha and TCR beta cDNA libraries that 5'RACE produced using constant-segment primers. TCRdb redid the calling of the 5' RACE reads with MiXCR, one entry per CDR3 protein. The data show roughly 300,000 distinct CDR3 sequences, with 7.5% to 9.5% seen just once and about 20% held by the top ten. Germline CDR1 reads DFQATT; CDR2 reads SNEGSKA (reference sequence). The CDR3 is 12 amino acids. The ends were cut back, 4 bases at V and 2 bases at J, with 8 bases in the middle. This clonotype originated in a man between 18 and 35 years old who had mild COVID-19 (a few samples of this study predate the infection). Cell type and time point are not known. This rearrangement joins TRBV20-1 to TRBJ1-1, with D possibly being TRBD1 (5 bases). Specimen: PBMCs or a T cell subset sorted from them (not recorded which). The CDR3 region is CSAMTVNTEAFF. In DNA, the CDR3 is TGCAGTGCTATGACAGTCAACACTGAAGCTTTCTTT.